The 30 T cell receptor beta chains below were found in one sample sequenced in a study of blood T cells in healthy people across ages. The use of a sample-barcoded 5' primer and a J-beta primer mix characterized a second PCR of about 7 to 12 cycles. TCRdb re-derived calls from the 5' RACE reads in MiXCR, one entry per CDR3 protein. The sample has 800,000 to 950,000 distinct CDR3 sequences, 48% seen once. Sequenced: blood. The receptor set was obtained from a man under 40 in good health.

This clonotype was observed a few times. The chain joins TRBV4-1 to TRBJ2-7; the match to TRBD2 covers 9 bases. The CDR3 totals 16 residues. The V and J ends lost 1 base and 0 bases, in that order; junction bases with no gene match: 4. Germline V gene lookup returns CDR1 MGHRA and CDR2 YSYEKL. CDR3 sequence: CASSQGASGASYEQYF. In DNA, the CDR3 is TGCGCCAGCAGCCAAGGGGCTAGCGGGGCCTCCTACGAGCAGTACTTC.

This chain uses TRBV4-1 with TRBJ2-3; D is possibly TRBD1 or TRBD2 (5 bases each). Germline lookup yields CDR1 MGHRA and CDR2 YSYEKL. The length of the CDR3 is 17 residues. V lost 2 bases to trimming and J lost 11 bases, with 26 bases between them. The CDR3 DNA reads TGCGCCAGCAGCCAAAAGTTTCGGGACCCCACATTTATCGAGCAGTATTTT. The encoded protein is CASSQKFRDPTFIEQYF.

The genes are TRBV5-4 and TRBJ2-4, with D possibly being TRBD2 (5 bases). Germline V gene sequence: CDR1 SGHNT, CDR2 YYREEE (reference sequence). Trimming took off 0 bases at V and 7 bases at J, with 14 bases between the two ends. The length of the CDR3 is 15 residues. DNA for the CDR3: TGTGCCAGCAGCTTGGCCGATGGCGGGTGGAACATTCAGTACTTC. This gives the protein CASSLADGGWNIQYF. The full variable domain, rest sourced from reference TRBV5-4 and TRBJ2-4, is ETGVTQSPTHLIKTRGQQVTLRCSSQSGHNTVSWYQQALGQGPQFIFQYYREEENGRGNFPPRFSGLQFPNYSSELNVNALELDDSALYLCASSLADGGWNIQYFGAGTRLSVL.

The chain recombines TRBV7-9 with TRBJ1-2; D remains unclear. CDR1 is SEHNR and CDR2 is FQNEAQ in the germline V gene (reference sequence). This CDR3 has 15 amino acids. V lost 5 bases to trimming and J lost 2 bases, with 15 bases between them. CDR3 loop: CASSKNTISNYGYTF. DNA for the CDR3: TGTGCCAGCAGCAAAAACACCATCTCAAACTATGGCTACACCTTC.

The rearrangement uses TRBV2 and TRBJ1-2; D is undetermined. The CDR3 totals 13 residues. CDR1 and CDR2 from the germline V gene are SNHLY and FYNNEI. The V gene lost 3 bases and the J gene lost 5 bases, with 10 bases spanning the gap. CDR3 sequence (DNA): TGTGCCAGCAGTGAGGAGGGCTGGTATGGCTACACCTTC. This codes for CASSEEGWYGYTF.

The V and J genes are TRBV6-5 and TRBJ2-1, with D perhaps given as TRBD1 or TRBD2 (5 bases each). The CDR3 is 13 residues long. The ends were cut back, 5 bases at V and 5 bases at J, with 10 bases in the middle. CDR1 MNHEY and CDR2 SVGAGI come from the germline V gene. In DNA, the CDR3 is TGTGCCAGCAGTCCGGGGCGGAACAATGAGCAGTTCTTC. This translates into CASSPGRNNEQFF.

In DNA form, the CDR3 reads TGTGCCAGCAGAGAGAGGACAGGGGGCCGGTACGAGCAGTACTTC. It specifies CASRERTGGRYEQYF. The J gene is TRBJ2-7, the V gene TRBV2; 11 nucleotides match TRBD1. There are 15 residues in the CDR3. After removal of 6 bases from V and 4 bases from J, the junction contained 8 bases not matched to a gene. Germline V gene data show CDR1 as SNHLY and CDR2 as FYNNEI.

This clonotype was seen only once. The genes are TRBV12-3 or TRBV12-4 and TRBJ2-3; 7 bases line up with TRBD2. Trimming took 2 bases from V and 3 from J; bases not matched to a gene: 8. The CDR3 covers 16 residues. CDR3 region: CASSLSGTTKTDTQYF. Here the CDR3 DNA reads TGTGCCAGCAGTTTATCCGGGACTACCAAAACAGATACGCAGTATTTT.

The sample holds a few counts of this clonotype. The V and J genes are TRBV7-2 and TRBJ2-7; 8 nucleotides line up with TRBD2. The CDR3 runs 13 residues. Germline CDR1 and CDR2: SGHTA and FQGNSA. Losses at the gene ends were 5 bases for V and 3 bases for J; bases not matched to a gene: 3. CDR3 in amino acids: CASSPGLVYEQYF. CDR3 DNA: TGTGCCAGCAGCCCGGGACTAGTCTACGAGCAGTACTTC.

The chain recombines TRBV5-1 with TRBJ2-2; 7 bases map to TRBD2. The CDR3 covers 15 residues. J was trimmed by 1 base and V by 4 bases; bases with no gene match: 4. The germline gives CDR1 SGHRS, CDR2 YFSETQ. The CDR3 DNA reads as TGCGCCAGCAGCGACGGGACTATGAACACCGGGGAGCTGTTTTTT. This encodes CASSDGTMNTGELFF.

The rearrangement links TRBV10-3 to TRBJ2-7, with TRBD2 matching over 7 bases. This CDR3 comprises 13 residues. CDR1 is ENHRY, CDR2 SYGVKD, per germline. After removal of 6 bases from V and 2 bases from J, the junction contained 4 bases not matched to a gene. The CDR3 DNA sequence: TGTGCCATCAGGGGGGACTATCCCTACGAGCAGTACTTC. Its translation is CAIRGDYPYEQYF.

The V and J genes are TRBV12-3 or TRBV12-4 and TRBJ1-6; D uncertain. The CDR3 extends over 13 amino acids. The ends were cut back, 2 bases at V and 7 bases at J, with 6 bases in the middle. CDR3 sequence: CASSLRYNSPLHF. Written as DNA, the CDR3 is TGTGCCAGCAGTTTACGGTACAATTCACCCCTCCACTTT.

Comment on this clonotype: This may arise from a read error, as a much more abundant clone is one base away. This chain connects TRBV5-1 to TRBJ2-1, with 9 bases lining up with TRBD2. This CDR3 has 17 amino acids. Germline CDR1 SGHRS, CDR2 YFSETQ. The CDR3: CTSSLEVAGVSYNEQFF. CDR3 nucleotides: TGCACCAGCAGCTTGGAGGTAGCGGGGGTTTCCTACAATGAGCAGTTCTTC.

V usage is TRBV11-2 and J usage is TRBJ2-7; D is undetermined. The CDR3 contains 15 residues. Trimming removed 5 bases from V and 0 bases from J, with 14 bases in between. Germline values: CDR1 SGHAT, CDR2 FQNNGV. The CDR3 coding sequence is TGTGCCAGCAGCCTTGTACACCAAAGCTCCTACGAGCAGTACTTC. It is translated as CASSLVHQSSYEQYF. The variable domain in full, completed from reference TRBV11-2 and TRBJ2-7, reads EAGVAQSPRYKIIEKRQSVAFWCNPISGHATLYWYQQILGQGPKLLIQFQNNGVVDDSQLPKDRFSAERLKGVDSTLKIQPAKLEDSAVYLCASSLVHQSSYEQYFGPGTRLTVT.

V and J are TRBV7-9 and TRBJ2-1; D unclear. CDR1 is SEHNR and CDR2 is FQNEAQ in the germline V gene (reference sequence). V was trimmed by 8 bases and J by 2 bases, leaving 10 bases between them. This CDR3 region has 13 residues. This CDR3 reads CASGSGPYNEQFF. For the CDR3, the DNA is TGTGCCAGCGGGTCTGGCCCCTACAATGAGCAGTTCTTC.

This clonotype has only a few counts. This sequence joins TRBV16 and TRBJ1-5; TRBD1 is a possible D gene (6 bases). This CDR3 comprises 13 residues. V lost 3 bases and J 6 bases, leaving 9 bases between the germline ends. CDR1 KGHSY and CDR2 FQNENV come from the germline V gene. CDR3 residues: CASSQGAGQPQHF. The CDR3 DNA sequence: TGTGCCAGCAGCCAGGGGGCGGGTCAGCCCCAGCATTTT.

V usage is TRBV4-1 and J usage is TRBJ2-7; TRBD1 matches 11 bases. Losses at the gene ends were 3 bases for V and 4 bases for J; bases not matched to a gene: 8. The germline V gene encodes CDR1 MGHRA and CDR2 YSYEKL. CDR3 length: 16 amino acids. CDR3 coding DNA: TGCGCCAGCAGCCATCTACCGGGACAGGGGGGTTACGAGCAGTACTTC. Translated: CASSHLPGQGGYEQYF.

This sequence joins TRBV7-3 and TRBJ2-1, with D perhaps TRBD1 (5 bases). CDR3 length: 18 amino acids. V shed 4 bases and J shed 1 base, with 20 bases lying between them. Per germline, CDR1 SGHTA and CDR2 FQGTGA. CDR3 residues: CASSSNSGKYGSYNEQFF. CDR3 in DNA: TGTGCCAGCAGCTCCAACTCAGGGAAATATGGGTCCTACAATGAGCAGTTCTTC.

With respect to this clonotype: A much larger clone differs from this one at a single base, so this may be a read error. The chain employs TRBV10-3 and TRBJ1-5; 10 positions agree with TRBD1. Germline V lookup: CDR1 ENHRY, CDR2 SYGVKD. This CDR3 comprises 14 residues. CDR3 in amino acids: CAIGTGDSNQPLHF. CDR3 bases: TGTGCCATCGGGACAGGGGATAGCAATCAGCCCCTGCATTTT.

V gene TRBV5-1 combines with J gene TRBJ1-2; 9 nucleotides agree with TRBD1. CDR3 size: 16 residues. In germline, CDR1 is SGHRS, CDR2 YFSETQ. V lost 0 bases, J lost 4 bases, and 7 bases stayed unmatched. The CDR3 DNA sequence: TGCGCCAGCAGCTTGGACACGACAGGGGGACGCTATGGCTACACCTTC. The encoded protein is CASSLDTTGGRYGYTF.

This sequence joins TRBV27 and TRBJ2-3; 9 nucleotides align to TRBD1. From germline, CDR1 is MNHEY and CDR2 SMNVEV (reference sequence). The CDR3 runs 18 residues. J lost 6 bases, V lost 2 bases, and 15 bases had no gene match. The CDR3 DNA reads as TGTGCCAGCAGTTTAATATTGCCGGGACAGGGTCATGAGGATACGCAGTATTTT. It encodes CASSLILPGQGHEDTQYF.

The chain has TRBV9 and TRBJ2-1; 9 bases fit TRBD2. Germline trimming cut 3 bases from V and 6 bases from J; bases unmatched to any gene: 7. The CDR3 length is 15 residues. The germline CDR1 and CDR2 sequences are SGDLS and YYNGEE. This chain's CDR3 is CASSEGGGAGNEQFF. CDR3 nucleotides: TGTGCCAGCAGCGAAGGCGGGGGGGCAGGCAATGAGCAGTTCTTC. Combining the CDR3 with reference TRBV9 and TRBJ2-1 gives the whole variable domain DSGVTQTPKHLITATGQRVTLRCSPRSGDLSVYWYQQSLDQGLQFLIQYYNGEERAKGNILERFSAQQFPDLHSELNLSSLELGDSALYFCASSEGGGAGNEQFFGPGTRLTVL.

The rearrangement joins TRBV29-1 to TRBJ1-1, with unresolved D. Trimming shortened V by 6 bases and J by 0 bases, and 11 bases separated the two germline ends. The CDR3 is made up of 13 amino acids. CDR1 SQVTM and CDR2 ANQGSEA come from the germline V gene. This CDR3 reads CSVVRSMNTEAFF. The CDR3 DNA is TGCAGCGTCGTACGGAGCATGAACACTGAAGCTTTCTTT.

This clonotype occurred a few times. DNA of the CDR3: TGCGCCAGCAGTGAGAGGGGTGGTAGAGAGACCCAGTACTTC. Translation: CASSERGGRETQYF. The chain couples TRBV10-2 to TRBJ2-5, with D possibly matching TRBD1 (5 bases). Germline loops: CDR1 WSHSY, CDR2 SAAADI. CDR3 length equals 14 residues. Trimming took off 2 bases at V and 4 bases at J, with 11 bases between the two ends.

This chain joins TRBV5-1 and TRBJ2-3; 10 bases are a match to TRBD2. Unmatched junction bases numbered 3, after V lost 3 bases and J lost 5 bases. This CDR3 region has 14 residues. Germline CDR1 and CDR2: SGHRS and YFSETQ. The CDR3 spells CASSWGTSEDTQYF. The CDR3 nucleotides are TGCGCCAGCAGCTGGGGGACTAGCGAAGATACGCAGTATTTT.

This clonotype was detected once. V gene TRBV3-1 combines with J gene TRBJ2-1; TRBD2 agrees at 12 bases. The CDR3 is made up of 17 amino acids. V shed 3 bases and J 2 bases; nucleotides not matched to a gene: 5. CDR1 and CDR2 (germline): LGHDT, YNNKEL (reference sequence). CDR3 DNA: TGTGCCAGCAGCCACTCATGGACTAGCGGGGCCTACAATGAGCAGTTCTTC. It translates to CASSHSWTSGAYNEQFF.

The chain employs TRBV9 and TRBJ2-6, with TRBD1 matching 11 bases. CDR1 and CDR2 (germline): SGDLS, YYNGEE. The CDR3 covers 18 residues. Trimming took 4 bases from V and 0 from J; bases not matched to a gene: 6. The CDR3 sequence: CASSIGQGAASGANVLTF. In nucleotides, the CDR3 is TGTGCCAGCAGCATCGGACAGGGGGCAGCCTCTGGGGCCAACGTCCTGACTTTC.

This clonotype was counted only a few times. The CDR3 is CSVYAGTGYSSEQFF. The CDR3 region has the DNA TGCAGCGTCTATGCCGGGACAGGCTATTCTAGTGAGCAGTTCTTC. The chain joins TRBV29-1 to TRBJ2-1; 8 nucleotides line up with TRBD1. The length of the CDR3 is 15 residues. V gave up 6 bases and J gave up 9 bases; unmatched junction bases: 16. Germline CDR1 is SQVTM and CDR2 is ANQGSEA.

The chain carries TRBV20-1 and TRBJ1-4; D remains unclear. The germline V and J ends were trimmed by 4 bases and 10 bases, with 13 bases remaining between them. The CDR3 is 12 residues long. CDR1 DFQATT and CDR2 SNEGSKA come from the germline V gene (reference sequence). CDR3 region: CSAKKESGKLFF. CDR3 in DNA: TGCAGTGCTAAGAAAGAGAGCGGAAAACTGTTTTTT.

This clonotype was observed at least ten times. This chain uses TRBV12-3 or TRBV12-4 with TRBJ1-2; 11 nucleotides match TRBD1. This CDR3 region has 15 residues. V shed 6 bases and J 3 bases; nucleotides not matched to a gene: 6. Here the CDR3 reads CASSTRTGGHYGYTF. CDR3 nucleotides: TGTGCCAGCAGCACTCGGACAGGGGGCCACTATGGCTACACCTTC.